The TCR beta chain under discussion was sequenced for a study of regulatory T cells in long-lasting Graves disease. Study-level findings and limits: Persistent disease favored TRBV28, TRBJ1-2 and TRBJ2-5. TCR diversity in persistent Graves' patients was below that of newly diagnosed ones.

Germline V CDR1 and CDR2: MNHNS, SASEGT. V shed 6 bases and J 4 bases; nucleotides not matched to a gene: 11. The CDR3 sequence is 15 residues long. This sample's time point: newly diagnosed GD, antithyroid drugs for less than 3 months. PBMCs were the source of the RNA used for TCR sequencing. Patients of an endocrinology department in Xi'an, China, were included. On this clonotype: Its antigen is undetermined. A much larger clone differs by one base, so this may be a read error.

CDR3-region Arm-PCR and iRepertoire HTBI primers produced the TCR beta libraries. TCRdb used MiXCR to reprocess the multiplex PCR reads, holding one entry per CDR3 protein. This sample has approximately 540,000 distinct CDR3 sequences, with about 11% found just once. The sample was also linked to a second study, of T cells in Graves' hyperthyroidism and ophthalmopathy. From that report: Those patients with uncontrolled infection, other autoimmune disease, pregnancy or lactation were excluded.

Sequencing used peripheral blood mononuclear cells (PBMCs), obtained at new diagnosis, from a patient treated with antithyroid drugs. This receptor was identified in a woman in her twenties or thirties with Graves disease. This chain uses TRBV6-1 with TRBJ2-5; 7 bases are shared with TRBD2. The CDR3 loop is CASSAGTNGRETQYF. The CDR3 region has the DNA TGTGCCAGCAGCGCCGGGACTAACGGGCGAGAGACCCAGTACTTC.